Shown below are 5 T cell receptor beta chains from a single sample sequenced in a study of T cell repertoires in cytomegalovirus infection. No antigen has been identified for these receptors. MiXCR, applied by TCRdb to the reads, yields one record per CDR3 protein. Of 650,000 to 850,000 distinct CDR3 sequences detected, 25% to 35% appear once; the ten largest clones hold under 15%. This specimen consisted of cultured CD8+ T cells from PBMCs, obtained from culture after CMV antigen stimulation. These receptor sequences come from a human donor in good health (CMV status not recorded). Some clones in this sample may be carry-over from other donors' samples.

The rearrangement links TRBV5-4 to TRBJ1-1, with D possibly being TRBD1 (6 bases). Trimming took 5 bases from V and 0 from J, leaving 14 bases between them. This CDR3 contains 15 residues. Germline CDR1 SGHNT, CDR2 YYREEE (reference sequence). CDR3 DNA sequence: TGTGCCAGCAGGAATGGACAGTTCTTGAACACTGAAGCTTTCTTT. The encoded protein is CASRNGQFLNTEAFF.

V is TRBV4-2 and J is TRBJ1-3, with 7 positions matching TRBD1. From germline, CDR1 is LGHNA and CDR2 YNFKEQ. The CDR3 contains 17 residues. The J segment lost 0 bases and the V segment lost 2 bases, leaving 7 bases of the junction unmatched. The CDR3 nucleotides read TGTGCCAGCAGCCAATACGGGACAGCAAGCTCTGGAAACACCATATATTTT. It codes for CASSQYGTASSGNTIYF.

V and J are TRBV7-3 and TRBJ1-5; a possible D gene is TRBD1 (6 bases). V was trimmed by 4 bases and J by 12 bases, leaving 13 bases between them. This CDR3 comprises 12 residues. Per germline, CDR1 SGHTA and CDR2 FQGTGA. CDR3 bases: TGTGCCAGCAGCTGGGAGGGGGGAAGCCAGCATTTT. Translating gives CASSWEGGSQHF.

The V gene is TRBV7-4, the J gene TRBJ2-7; D is perhaps TRBD1 (6 bases). The germline V and J ends were trimmed by 5 bases and 11 bases, with 13 bases remaining between them. Per the germline V gene, CDR1 is SGHVT and CDR2 is SQSDAQ. The length of the CDR3 is 11 residues. CDR3 DNA: TGTGCCAGCAGCCAAGGGGGAATCAAGTACGTC. It encodes CASSQGGIKYV.

This clonotype was picked up a small number of times. The CDR3 nucleotides are TGTGCCAGCAGCTTACAAGGGGATTACGAGCAGTACGTC. It is translated as CASSLQGDYEQYV. The chain joins TRBV7-2 to TRBJ2-7, with a weak D call TRBD1 (5 bases). CDR3 length equals 13 residues. The V gene's germline CDR1 is SGHTA and CDR2 FQGNSA. V was clipped by 2 bases and J by 4 bases, with 9 bases between them.